This T cell receptor (beta chain) was identified in a study of cytomegalovirus exposure and HLA in healthy donors. Study findings and constraints: The investigators catalogued under 200 TCR beta chains as cytomegalovirus-associated. Most TCR beta V segments were productive about 90% or about 30% of the time in an earlier analysis. Three chains tied to CMV proved CMV antigen-specific in vitro.

Use of 60 Vbeta and 13 Jbeta primers characterized the PCR. Original processing notes: It was a later analysis that counted 79 million or so unique TCR beta chains, of which about 10 million were shared. Produced via immunoSEQ multiplex PCR; TCRdb's table is partial and in-frame only. The D gene and trimming were derived from the DNA, and the V and J assignments and clone size from that table. Of approximately 140,000 clones in the sample, roughly 80% were seen once. As for this clone: Its antigen is not known.

Germline assignment: CDR1 LNHDA and CDR2 SQIVND (reference sequence). V shed 5 bases, J shed 7 bases, and the junction held 4 bases outside the gene matches. The CDR3 is 13 amino acids. The sample taken for sequencing was PBMCs. This TCR was sampled from a boy younger than 18 in good health and CMV-seronegative. The chain is built from TRBV19 and TRBJ1-1; 10 nucleotides align to TRBD1. CDR3 sequence: CASSPGTGVEAFF. DNA of the CDR3: TGTGCCAGTAGTCCCGGGACAGGGGTTGAAGCTTTCTTT.